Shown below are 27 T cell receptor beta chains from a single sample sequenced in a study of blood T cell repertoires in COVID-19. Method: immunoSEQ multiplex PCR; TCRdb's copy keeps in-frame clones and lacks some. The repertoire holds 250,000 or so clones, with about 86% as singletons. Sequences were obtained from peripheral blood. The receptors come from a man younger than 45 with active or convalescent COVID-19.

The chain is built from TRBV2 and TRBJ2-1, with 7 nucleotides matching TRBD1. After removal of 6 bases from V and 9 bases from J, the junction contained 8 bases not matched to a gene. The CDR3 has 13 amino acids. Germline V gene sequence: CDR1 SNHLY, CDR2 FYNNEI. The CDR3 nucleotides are TGTGCCAGCAGGGAGACAGGGCCTGGTGAGCAGTTCTTC. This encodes CASRETGPGEQFF.

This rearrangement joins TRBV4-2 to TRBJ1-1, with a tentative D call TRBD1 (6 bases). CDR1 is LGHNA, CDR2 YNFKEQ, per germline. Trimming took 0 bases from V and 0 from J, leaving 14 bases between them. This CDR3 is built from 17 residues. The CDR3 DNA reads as TGTGCCAGCAGCCAAGAGTTATACAGGGTCGTGAACACTGAAGCTTTCTTT. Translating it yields CASSQELYRVVNTEAFF.

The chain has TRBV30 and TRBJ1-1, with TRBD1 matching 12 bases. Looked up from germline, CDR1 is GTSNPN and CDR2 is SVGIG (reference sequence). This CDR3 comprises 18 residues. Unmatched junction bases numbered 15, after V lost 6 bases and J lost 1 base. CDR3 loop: CACKKGQGASLSNTEAFF. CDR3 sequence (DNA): TGTGCCTGTAAAAAGGGACAGGGGGCCAGTCTTTCGAACACTGAAGCTTTCTTT.

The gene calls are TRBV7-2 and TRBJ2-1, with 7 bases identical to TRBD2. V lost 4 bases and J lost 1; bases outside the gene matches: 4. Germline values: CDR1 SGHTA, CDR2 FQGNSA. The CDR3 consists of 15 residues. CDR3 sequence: CASSSGGGSYNEQFF. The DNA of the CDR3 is TGTGCCAGCAGCTCCGGGGGAGGGTCCTACAATGAGCAGTTCTTC.

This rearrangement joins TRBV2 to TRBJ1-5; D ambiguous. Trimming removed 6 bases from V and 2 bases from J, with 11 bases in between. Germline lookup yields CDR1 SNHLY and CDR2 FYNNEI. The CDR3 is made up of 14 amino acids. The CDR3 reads CASRREMGNQPQHF. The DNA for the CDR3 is TGTGCCAGCAGGAGGGAAATGGGCAATCAGCCCCAGCATTTT.

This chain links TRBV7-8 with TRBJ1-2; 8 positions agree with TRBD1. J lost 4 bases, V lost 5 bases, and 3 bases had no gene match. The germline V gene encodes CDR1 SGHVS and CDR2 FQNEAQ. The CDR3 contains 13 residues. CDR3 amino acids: CASSRGQVYGYTF. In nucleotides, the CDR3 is TGTGCCAGCAGCCGGGGACAGGTCTATGGCTACACCTTC.

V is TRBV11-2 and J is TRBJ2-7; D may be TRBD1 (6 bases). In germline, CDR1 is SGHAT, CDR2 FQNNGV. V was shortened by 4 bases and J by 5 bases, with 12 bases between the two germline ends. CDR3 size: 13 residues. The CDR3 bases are TGTGCCAGCAGCTCAACAGGGATCCACGAGCAGTACTTC. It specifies CASSSTGIHEQYF.

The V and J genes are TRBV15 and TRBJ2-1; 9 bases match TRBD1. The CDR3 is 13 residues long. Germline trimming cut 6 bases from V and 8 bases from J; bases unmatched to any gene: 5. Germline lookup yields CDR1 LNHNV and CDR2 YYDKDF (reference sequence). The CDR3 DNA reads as TGTGCCACCAGGGGGACAGGGCACGATGAGCAGTTCTTC. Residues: CATRGTGHDEQFF.

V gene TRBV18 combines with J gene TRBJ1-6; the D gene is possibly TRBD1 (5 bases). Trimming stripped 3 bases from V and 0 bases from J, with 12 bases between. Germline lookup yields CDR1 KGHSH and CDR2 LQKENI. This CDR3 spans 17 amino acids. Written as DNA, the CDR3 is TGTGCCAGCTCACCCCTGGACACGAGCTCCTATAATTCACCCCTCCACTTT. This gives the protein CASSPLDTSSYNSPLHF.

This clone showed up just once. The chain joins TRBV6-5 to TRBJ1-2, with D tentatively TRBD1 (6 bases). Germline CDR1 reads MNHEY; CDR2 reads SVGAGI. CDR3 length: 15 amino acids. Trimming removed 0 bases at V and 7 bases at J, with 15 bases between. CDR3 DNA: TGTGCCAGCAGTTACTCGAGGTCGTCAGGGGTTGGCTACACCTTC. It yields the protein CASSYSRSSGVGYTF.

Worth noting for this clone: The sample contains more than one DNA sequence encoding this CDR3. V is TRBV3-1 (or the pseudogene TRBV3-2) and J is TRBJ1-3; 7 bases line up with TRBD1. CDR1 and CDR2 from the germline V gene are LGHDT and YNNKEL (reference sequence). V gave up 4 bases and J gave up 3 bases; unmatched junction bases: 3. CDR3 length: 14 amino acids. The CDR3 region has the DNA TGTGCCAGCAGCCGTGACAGGGTTGGAAACACCATATATTTT. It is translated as CASSRDRVGNTIYF.

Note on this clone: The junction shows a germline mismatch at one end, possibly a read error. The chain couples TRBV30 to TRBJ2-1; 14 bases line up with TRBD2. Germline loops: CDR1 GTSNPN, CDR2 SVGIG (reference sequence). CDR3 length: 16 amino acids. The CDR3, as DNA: TGTGCCTGGAGTGTACTCGGGACTAGCGGGGGACCCATAGGGCTCTTC. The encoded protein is CAWSVLGTSGGPIGLF.

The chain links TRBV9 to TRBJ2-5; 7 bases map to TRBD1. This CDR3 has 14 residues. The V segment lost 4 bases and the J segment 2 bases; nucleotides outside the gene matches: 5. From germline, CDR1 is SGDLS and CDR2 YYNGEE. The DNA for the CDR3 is TGTGCCAGCAGCCCACGACAGGGACAAGAGACCCAGTACTTC. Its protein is CASSPRQGQETQYF.

The CDR3 bases are TGTGCCAGCAGCACCCAGGGGAACTATGGCTACACCTTC. It specifies CASSTQGNYGYTF. The chain recombines TRBV7-9 with TRBJ1-2, with D possibly matching TRBD1 (6 bases). Germline CDR1 SEHNR, CDR2 FQNEAQ (reference sequence). The CDR3 runs 13 residues. V lost 5 bases and J lost 2, with 9 bases in between. Filled out from reference TRBV7-9 and TRBJ1-2, the complete variable domain reads DTGVSQNPRHKITKRGQNVTFRCDPISEHNRLYWYRQTLGQGPEFLTYFQNEAQLEKSRLLSDRFSAERPKGSFSTLEIQRTEQGDSAMYLCASSTQGNYGYTFGSGTRLTVV.

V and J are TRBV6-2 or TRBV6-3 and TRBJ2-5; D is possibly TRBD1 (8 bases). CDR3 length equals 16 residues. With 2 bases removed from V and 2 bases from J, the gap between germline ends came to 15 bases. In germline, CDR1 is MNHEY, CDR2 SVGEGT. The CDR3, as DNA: TGTGCCAGCAGTTACCCAAGCGGGACAGGACAAGAGACCCAGTACTTC. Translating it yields CASSYPSGTGQETQYF.

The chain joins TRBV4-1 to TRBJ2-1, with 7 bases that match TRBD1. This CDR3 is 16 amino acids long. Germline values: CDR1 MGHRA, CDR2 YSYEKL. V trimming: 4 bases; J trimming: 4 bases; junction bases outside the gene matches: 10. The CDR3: CASSPADRASYNEQFF. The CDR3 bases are TGCGCCAGCAGCCCTGCAGACAGGGCCTCTTACAATGAGCAGTTCTTC.

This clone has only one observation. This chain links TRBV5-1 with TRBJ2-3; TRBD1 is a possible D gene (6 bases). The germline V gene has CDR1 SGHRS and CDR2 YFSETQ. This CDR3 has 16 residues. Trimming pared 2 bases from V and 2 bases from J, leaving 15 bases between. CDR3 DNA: TGCGCCAGCAGCTTACAGGGACGTCCCTCCACAGATACGCAGTATTTT. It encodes CASSLQGRPSTDTQYF. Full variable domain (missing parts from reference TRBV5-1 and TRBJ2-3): KAGVTQTPRYLIKTRGQQVTLSCSPISGHRSVSWYQQTPGQGLQFLFEYFSETQRNKGNFPGRFSGRQFSNSRSEMNVSTLELGDSALYLCASSLQGRPSTDTQYFGPGTRLTVL.

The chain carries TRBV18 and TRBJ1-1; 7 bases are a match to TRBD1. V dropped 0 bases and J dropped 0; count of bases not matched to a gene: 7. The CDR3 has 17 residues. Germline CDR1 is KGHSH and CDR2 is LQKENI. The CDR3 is CASSPPITGVMNTEAFF. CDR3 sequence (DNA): TGTGCCAGCTCACCACCGATAACAGGGGTAATGAACACTGAAGCTTTCTTT.

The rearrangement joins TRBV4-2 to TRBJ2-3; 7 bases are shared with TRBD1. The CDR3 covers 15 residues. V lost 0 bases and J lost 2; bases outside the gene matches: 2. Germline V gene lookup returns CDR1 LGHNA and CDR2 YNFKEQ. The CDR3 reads CASSQEGGTTDTQYF. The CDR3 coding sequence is TGTGCCAGCAGCCAAGAAGGGGGCACCACAGATACGCAGTATTTT.

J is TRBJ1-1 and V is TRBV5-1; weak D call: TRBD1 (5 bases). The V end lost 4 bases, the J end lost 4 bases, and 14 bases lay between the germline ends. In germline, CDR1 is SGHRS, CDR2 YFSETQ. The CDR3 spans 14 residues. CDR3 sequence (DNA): TGCGCCAGCAGCATTGTTGGGGGAGGCACTGAAGCTTTCTTT. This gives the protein CASSIVGGGTEAFF.

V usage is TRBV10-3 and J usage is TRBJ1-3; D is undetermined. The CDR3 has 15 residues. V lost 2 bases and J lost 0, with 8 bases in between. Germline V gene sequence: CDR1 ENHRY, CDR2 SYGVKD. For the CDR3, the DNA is TGTGCCATCAGTGAGACTCCTGGCTCTGGAAACACCATATATTTT. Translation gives CAISETPGSGNTIYF.

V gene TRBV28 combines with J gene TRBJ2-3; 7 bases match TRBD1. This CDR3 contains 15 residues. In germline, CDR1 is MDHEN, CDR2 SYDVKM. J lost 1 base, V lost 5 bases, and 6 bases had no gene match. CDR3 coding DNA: TGTGCCAGCAGTACCCCCGGGACAGGCACAGATACGCAGTATTTT. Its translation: CASSTPGTGTDTQYF.

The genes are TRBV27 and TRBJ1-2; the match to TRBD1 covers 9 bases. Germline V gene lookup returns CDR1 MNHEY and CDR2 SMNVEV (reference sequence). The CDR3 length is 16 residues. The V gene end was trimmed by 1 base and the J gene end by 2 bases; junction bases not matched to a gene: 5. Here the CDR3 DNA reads TGTGCCAGCAGTTTATTGGGGACAGGGTTCAACTATGGCTACACCTTC. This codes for CASSLLGTGFNYGYTF.

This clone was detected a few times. CDR3 in amino acids: CASSYGGQGRNEQYF. CDR3 sequence (DNA): TGTGCCAGCAGTTACGGGGGACAGGGGAGGAACGAGCAGTACTTC. V usage is TRBV6-6 and J usage is TRBJ2-7; TRBD1 agrees at 10 bases. Trimming removed 2 bases from V and 5 bases from J; junction bases left unmatched: 6. Germline CDR1 is MNHNY and CDR2 is SVGAGI (reference sequence). The CDR3 is made up of 15 amino acids.

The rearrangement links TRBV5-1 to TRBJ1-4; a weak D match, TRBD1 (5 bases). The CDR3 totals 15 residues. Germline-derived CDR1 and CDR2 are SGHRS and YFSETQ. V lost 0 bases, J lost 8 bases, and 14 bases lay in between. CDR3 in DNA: TGCGCCAGCAGCTTGGAAGACAGTACCCGGGAAAAACTGTTTTTT. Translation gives CASSLEDSTREKLFF.

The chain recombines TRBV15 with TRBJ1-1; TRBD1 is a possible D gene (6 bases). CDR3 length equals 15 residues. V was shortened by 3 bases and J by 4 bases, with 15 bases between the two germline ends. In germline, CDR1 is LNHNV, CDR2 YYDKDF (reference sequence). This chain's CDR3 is CATSRTSGGGTEAFF. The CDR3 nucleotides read TGTGCCACCAGCAGGACTTCGGGGGGCGGCACTGAAGCTTTCTTT.

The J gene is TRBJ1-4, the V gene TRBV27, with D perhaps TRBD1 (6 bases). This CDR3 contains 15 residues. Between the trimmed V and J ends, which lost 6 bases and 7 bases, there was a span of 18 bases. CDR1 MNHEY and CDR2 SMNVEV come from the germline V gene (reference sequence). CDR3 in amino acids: CASRPDWGGGEKLFF. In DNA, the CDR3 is TGTGCCAGCAGGCCAGATTGGGGGGGCGGTGAAAAACTGTTTTTT.